The entry below gives a single TCR beta chain sequence along with its context. As yet, its antigen is unknown. Repertoires were generated with immunoSEQ multiplex PCR, while TCRdb's copy carries only in-frame clones and drops some. The sample includes some 400,000 clones, roughly 90% of them seen just once. The source of the sample is a study of Ad26.COV2.S vaccination and SARS-CoV-2 variants. About the study: Among those in the COV1001 Ad26.COV2.S trial arm was the donor. Intramuscularly, Ad26.COV2.S was given either once or twice, 56 days apart.

Germline CDR1 MDHEN, CDR2 SYDVKM. This CDR3 has 14 amino acids. The V and J ends lost 3 bases and 3 bases respectively, with 11 bases between them. Study-wide results and limits: Non-spike TCR breadth was similar in vaccine and placebo recipients.

As to treatment: over 15 received Ad26.COV2.S at low or high dose, single or two shots; a few received placebo; per-sample allocation not given. The samples were gathered on day 63 after the first injection of vaccine or placebo. The vaccine delivered Wuhan-strain SARS-CoV-2 spike through an Ad26 vector. This sample comprised peripheral blood, obtained in a trial of Ad26.COV2.S vaccine versus placebo. The gene calls are TRBV28 and TRBJ1-2; TRBD1 might be the D (5 bases). This TCR was recovered from a person aged 18-60 years who received the Ad26.COV2.S COVID-19 vaccine or a placebo. This CDR3 reads CASSLGTKYYGYTF. The CDR3 DNA reads TGTGCCAGCAGTTTGGGGACGAAGTACTATGGCTACACCTTC.